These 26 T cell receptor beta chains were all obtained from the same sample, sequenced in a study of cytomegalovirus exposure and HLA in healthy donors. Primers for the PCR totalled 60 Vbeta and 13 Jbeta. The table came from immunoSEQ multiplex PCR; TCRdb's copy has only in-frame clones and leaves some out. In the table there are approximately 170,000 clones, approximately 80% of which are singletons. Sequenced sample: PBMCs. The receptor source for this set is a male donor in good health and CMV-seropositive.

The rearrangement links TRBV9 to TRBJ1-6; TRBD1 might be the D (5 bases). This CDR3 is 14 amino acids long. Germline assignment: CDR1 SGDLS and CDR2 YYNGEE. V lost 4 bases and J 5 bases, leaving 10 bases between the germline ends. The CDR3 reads CASSRARDNSPLHF. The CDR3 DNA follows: TGTGCCAGCAGCAGGGCCAGGGATAATTCACCCCTCCACTTT.

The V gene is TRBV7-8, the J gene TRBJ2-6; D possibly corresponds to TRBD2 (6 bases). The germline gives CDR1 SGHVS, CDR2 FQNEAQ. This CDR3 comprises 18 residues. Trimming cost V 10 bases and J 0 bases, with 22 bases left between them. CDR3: CATSGSAAGSSGANVLTF. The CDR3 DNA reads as TGTGCCACCTCGGGATCCGCCGCGGGGAGCTCTGGGGCCAACGTCCTGACTTTC.

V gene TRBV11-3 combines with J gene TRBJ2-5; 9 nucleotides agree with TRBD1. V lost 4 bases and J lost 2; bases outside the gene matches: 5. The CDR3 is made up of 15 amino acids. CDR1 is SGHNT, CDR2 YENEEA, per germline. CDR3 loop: CASSSTGTGQETQYF. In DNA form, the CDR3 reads TGTGCCAGCAGCTCAACCGGGACAGGGCAAGAGACCCAGTACTTC.

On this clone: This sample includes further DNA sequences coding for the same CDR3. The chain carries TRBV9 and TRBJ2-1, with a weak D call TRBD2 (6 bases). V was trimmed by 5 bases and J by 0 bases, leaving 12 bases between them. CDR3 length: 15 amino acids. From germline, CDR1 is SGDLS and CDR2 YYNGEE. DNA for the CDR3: TGTGCCAGCAGTGAACGGGGGAGCTCCTACAATGAGCAGTTCTTC. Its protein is CASSERGSSYNEQFF.

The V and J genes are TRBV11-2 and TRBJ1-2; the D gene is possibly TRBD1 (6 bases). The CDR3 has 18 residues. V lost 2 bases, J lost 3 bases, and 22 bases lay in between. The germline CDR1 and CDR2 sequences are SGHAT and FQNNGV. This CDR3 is CASSLTGTLSRSYYGYTF. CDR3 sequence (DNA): TGTGCCAGCAGCTTAACCGGGACACTTAGTAGATCCTACTATGGCTACACCTTC.

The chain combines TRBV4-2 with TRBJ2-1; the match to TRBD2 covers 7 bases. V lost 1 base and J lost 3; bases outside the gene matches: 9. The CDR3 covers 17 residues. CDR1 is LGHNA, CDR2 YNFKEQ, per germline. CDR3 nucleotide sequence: TGTGCCAGCAGCCAAGCCGGTATGCGGGGGTTCTACAATGAGCAGTTCTTC. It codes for CASSQAGMRGFYNEQFF.

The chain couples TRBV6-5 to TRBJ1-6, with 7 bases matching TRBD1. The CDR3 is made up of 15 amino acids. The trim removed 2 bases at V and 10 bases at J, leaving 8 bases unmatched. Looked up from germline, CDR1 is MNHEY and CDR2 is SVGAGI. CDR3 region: CASSYGVRGESPLHF. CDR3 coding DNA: TGTGCCAGCAGTTACGGAGTCAGGGGGGAATCACCCCTCCACTTT.

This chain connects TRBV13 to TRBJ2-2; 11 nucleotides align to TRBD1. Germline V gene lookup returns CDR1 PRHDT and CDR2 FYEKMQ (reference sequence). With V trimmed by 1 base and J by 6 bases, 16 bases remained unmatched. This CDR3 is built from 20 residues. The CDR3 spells CASSLVIGLARDRGSGELFF. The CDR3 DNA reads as TGTGCCAGCAGCTTAGTGATCGGCCTTGCACGGGACAGGGGGTCCGGGGAGCTGTTTTTT. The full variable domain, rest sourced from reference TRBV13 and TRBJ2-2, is AAGVIQSPRHLIKEKRETATLKCYPIPRHDTVYWYQQGPGQDPQFLISFYEKMQSDKGSIPDRFSAQQFSDYHSELNMSSLELGDSALYFCASSLVIGLARDRGSGELFFGEGSRLTVL.

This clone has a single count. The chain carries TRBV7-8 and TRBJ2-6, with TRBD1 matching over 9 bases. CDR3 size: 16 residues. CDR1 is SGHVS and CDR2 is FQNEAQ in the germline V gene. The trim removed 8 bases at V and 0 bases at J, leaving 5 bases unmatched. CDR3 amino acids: CASRDRVTSGANVLTF. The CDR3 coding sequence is TGTGCCAGCCGGGACAGGGTAACCTCTGGGGCCAACGTCCTGACTTTC.

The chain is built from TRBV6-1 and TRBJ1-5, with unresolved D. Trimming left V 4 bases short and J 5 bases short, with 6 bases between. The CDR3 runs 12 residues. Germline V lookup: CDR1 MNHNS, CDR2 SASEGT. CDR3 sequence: CASSVSDQPQHF. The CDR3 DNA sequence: TGTGCCAGCAGTGTTTCTGATCAGCCCCAGCATTTT.

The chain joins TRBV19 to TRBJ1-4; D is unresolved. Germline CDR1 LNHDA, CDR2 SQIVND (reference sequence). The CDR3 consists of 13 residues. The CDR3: CAAGGTFNEKLFF. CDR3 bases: TGTGCGGCCGGCGGCACCTTTAATGAAAAACTGTTTTTT. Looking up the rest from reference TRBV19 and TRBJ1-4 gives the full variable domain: DGGITQSPKYLFRKEGQNVTLSCEQNLNHDAMYWYRQDPGQGLRLIYYSQIVNDFQKGDIAEGYSVSREKKESFPLTVTSAQKNPTAFYLCAAGGTFNEKLFFGSGTQLSVL.

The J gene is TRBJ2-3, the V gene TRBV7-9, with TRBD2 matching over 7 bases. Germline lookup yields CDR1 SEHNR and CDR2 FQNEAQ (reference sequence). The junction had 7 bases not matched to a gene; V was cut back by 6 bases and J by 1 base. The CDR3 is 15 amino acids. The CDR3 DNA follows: TGTGCCAGCAGTCCAGGTGCGGGGGGCACAGATACGCAGTATTTT. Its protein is CASSPGAGGTDTQYF.

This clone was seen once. The CDR3 coding sequence is TGTGCCAGCAGCCCACTAGAGGCTGAGCAGTTCTTC. Protein sequence: CASSPLEAEQFF. The chain employs TRBV7-6 and TRBJ2-1, with a weak D call TRBD2 (5 bases). The ends were cut back, 5 bases at V and 9 bases at J, with 11 bases in the middle. The CDR3 runs to 12 residues. Germline-derived CDR1 and CDR2 are SGHVS and FNYEAQ. The variable domain in full, with the rest retrieved from reference TRBV7-6 and TRBJ2-1, is GAGVSQSPRYKVTKRGQDVALRCDPISGHVSLYWYRQALGQGPEFLTYFNYEAQQDKSGLPNDRFSAERPEGSISTLTIQRTEQRDSAMYRCASSPLEAEQFFGPGTRLTVL.

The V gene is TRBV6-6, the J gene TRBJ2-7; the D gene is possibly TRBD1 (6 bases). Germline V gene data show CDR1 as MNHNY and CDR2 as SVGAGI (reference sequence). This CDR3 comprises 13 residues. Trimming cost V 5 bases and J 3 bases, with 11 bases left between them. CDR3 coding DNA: TGTGCCAGCAGTGACGGACAGAACTACGAGCAGTACTTC. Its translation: CASSDGQNYEQYF.

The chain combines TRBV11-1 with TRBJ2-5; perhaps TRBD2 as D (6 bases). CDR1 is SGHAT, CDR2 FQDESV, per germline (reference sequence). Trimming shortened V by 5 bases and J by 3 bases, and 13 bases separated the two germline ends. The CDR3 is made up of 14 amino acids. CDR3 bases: TGTGCCAGCAGCCCCTCCCCTAGCGAAGAGACCCAGTACTTC. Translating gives CASSPSPSEETQYF.

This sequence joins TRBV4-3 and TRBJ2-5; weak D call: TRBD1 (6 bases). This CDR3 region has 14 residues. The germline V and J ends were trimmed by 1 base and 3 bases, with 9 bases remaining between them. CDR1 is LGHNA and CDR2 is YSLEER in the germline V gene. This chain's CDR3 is CASSQVAGEETQYF. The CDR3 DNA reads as TGCGCCAGCAGCCAAGTTGCAGGGGAAGAGACCCAGTACTTC.

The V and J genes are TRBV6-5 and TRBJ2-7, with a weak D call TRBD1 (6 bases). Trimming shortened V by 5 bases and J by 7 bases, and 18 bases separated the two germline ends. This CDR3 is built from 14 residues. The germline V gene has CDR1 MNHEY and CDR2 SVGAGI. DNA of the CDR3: TGTGCCAGCAGTCGACTGGGGGCATCGGGGGAGCAGTACTTC. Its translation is CASSRLGASGEQYF.

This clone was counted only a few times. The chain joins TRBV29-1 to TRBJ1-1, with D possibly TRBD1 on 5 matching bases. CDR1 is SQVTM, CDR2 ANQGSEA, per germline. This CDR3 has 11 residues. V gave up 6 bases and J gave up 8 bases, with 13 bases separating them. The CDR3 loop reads CSVSNRGEAFF. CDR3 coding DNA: TGCAGCGTCTCGAACCGGGGGGAAGCTTTCTTT.

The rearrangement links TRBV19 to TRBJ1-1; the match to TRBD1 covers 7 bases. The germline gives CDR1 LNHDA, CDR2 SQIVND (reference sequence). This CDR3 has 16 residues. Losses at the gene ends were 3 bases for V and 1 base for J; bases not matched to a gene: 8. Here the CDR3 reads CASSMLQGRPNTEAFF. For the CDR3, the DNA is TGTGCCAGTAGTATGCTACAGGGGCGACCGAACACTGAAGCTTTCTTT.

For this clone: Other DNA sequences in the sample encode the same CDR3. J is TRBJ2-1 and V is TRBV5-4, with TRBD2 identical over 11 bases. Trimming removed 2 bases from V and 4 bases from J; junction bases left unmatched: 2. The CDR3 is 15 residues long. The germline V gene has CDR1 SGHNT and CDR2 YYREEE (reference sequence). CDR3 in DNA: TGTGCCAGCAGCTTTAGCGGGGGGGCGTACAATGAGCAGTTCTTC. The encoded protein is CASSFSGGAYNEQFF.

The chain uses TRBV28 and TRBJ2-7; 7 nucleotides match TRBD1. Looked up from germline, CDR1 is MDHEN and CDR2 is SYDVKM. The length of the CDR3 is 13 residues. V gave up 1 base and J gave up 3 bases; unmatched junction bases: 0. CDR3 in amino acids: CASSLYRGYEQYF. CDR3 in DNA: TGTGCCAGCAGTTTATACAGGGGCTACGAGCAGTACTTC.

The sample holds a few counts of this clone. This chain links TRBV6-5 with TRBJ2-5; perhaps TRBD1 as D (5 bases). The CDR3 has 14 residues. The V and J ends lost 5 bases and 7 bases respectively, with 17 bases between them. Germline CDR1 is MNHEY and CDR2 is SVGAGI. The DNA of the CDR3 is TGTGCCAGCAGTCGCGGACCCCCGCAGGGGACCCAGTACTTC. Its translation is CASSRGPPQGTQYF.

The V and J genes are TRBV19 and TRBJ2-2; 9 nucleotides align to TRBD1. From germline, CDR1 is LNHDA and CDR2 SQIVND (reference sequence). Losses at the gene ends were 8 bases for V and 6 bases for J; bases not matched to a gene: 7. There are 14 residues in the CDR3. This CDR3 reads CASGGTGYAGELFF. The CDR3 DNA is TGTGCCAGTGGGGGGACAGGGTACGCCGGGGAGCTGTTTTTT.

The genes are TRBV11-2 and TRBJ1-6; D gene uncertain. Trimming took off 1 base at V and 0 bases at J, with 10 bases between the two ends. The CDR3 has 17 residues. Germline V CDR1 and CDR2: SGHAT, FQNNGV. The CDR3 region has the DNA TGTGCCAGCAGCTTAGGGGTCGGGAGCTCCTATAATTCACCCCTCCACTTT. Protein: CASSLGVGSSYNSPLHF.

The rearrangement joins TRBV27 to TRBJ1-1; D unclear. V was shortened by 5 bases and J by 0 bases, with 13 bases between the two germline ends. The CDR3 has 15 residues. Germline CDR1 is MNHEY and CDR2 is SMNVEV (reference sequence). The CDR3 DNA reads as TGTGCCAGCAGTCCCGGTGGAGGGTTGAACACTGAAGCTTTCTTT. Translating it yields CASSPGGGLNTEAFF.

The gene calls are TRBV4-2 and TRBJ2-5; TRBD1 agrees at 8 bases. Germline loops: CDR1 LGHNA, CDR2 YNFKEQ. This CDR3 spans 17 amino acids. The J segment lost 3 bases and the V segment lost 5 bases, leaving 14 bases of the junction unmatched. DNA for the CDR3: TGTGCCAGCAGCTCGCAAGCAGGACAGGGTAGGGAAGAGACCCAGTACTTC. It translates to CASSSQAGQGREETQYF.